Presented here are 13 T cell receptor beta chains from one specimen sequenced in a study of shared clonotypes between healthy human individuals. The repertoire was sequenced with immunoSEQ multiplex PCR; TCRdb's copy has only in-frame clones and lacks some. This table holds around 2.1 million clones, around 93% found once. CD45RO negativity and positive selection for CCR7 defined naive CD8 cells, a population that excluded terminally differentiated effector memory CD45RA+ cells. Sequenced: naive CD8+ T cells from PBMCs. These receptors were taken from a young man in good health. Some clones in this sample may be carry-over from other donors' samples.

The chain combines TRBV5-4 with TRBJ2-7; TRBD1 agrees at 9 bases. Germline V lookup: CDR1 SGHNT, CDR2 YYREEE (reference sequence). There are 13 residues in the CDR3. The V segment lost 4 bases and the J segment 4 bases; nucleotides outside the gene matches: 3. The CDR3 sequence is CASSATGGYEQYF. The CDR3 DNA reads TGTGCCAGCAGCGCGACAGGGGGGTACGAGCAGTACTTC. Supplemented by reference TRBV5-4 and TRBJ2-7, the full variable domain reads ETGVTQSPTHLIKTRGQQVTLRCSSQSGHNTVSWYQQALGQGPQFIFQYYREEENGRGNFPPRFSGLQFPNYSSELNVNALELDDSALYLCASSATGGYEQYFGPGTRLTVT.

The chain uses TRBV28 and TRBJ1-2; the D gene is possibly TRBD1 (6 bases). Deletions cut 4 bases from V and 3 bases from J, with 15 bases between. This CDR3 has 15 amino acids. Germline loops: CDR1 MDHEN, CDR2 SYDVKM. Here the CDR3 DNA reads TGTGCCAGCAGTTCTCACTGGACAGCTGACTATGGCTACACCTTC. It translates to CASSSHWTADYGYTF.

This clone was detected only once. Different DNA sequences within this sample yield the same CDR3. For the CDR3, the DNA is TGTGCCAGCAGTTACTCTCTAGCGGGGACCTACGAGCAGTACTTC. This translates into CASSYSLAGTYEQYF. The genes are TRBV6-5 and TRBJ2-7; 9 bases line up with TRBD2. Germline CDR1 MNHEY, CDR2 SVGAGI. V lost 0 bases, J lost 2 bases, and 2 bases stayed unmatched. The length of the CDR3 is 15 residues.

The chain joins TRBV7-8 to TRBJ2-1; D might be TRBD2 (5 bases). V lost 0 bases and J 7 bases, leaving 13 bases between the germline ends. Germline loops: CDR1 SGHVS, CDR2 FQNEAQ. The CDR3 extends over 15 amino acids. The CDR3 loop reads CASSLAGALLNEQFF. CDR3 coding DNA: TGTGCCAGCAGCTTAGCGGGAGCCCTCTTGAATGAGCAGTTCTTC. Filled out from reference TRBV7-8 and TRBJ2-1, the complete variable domain reads GAGVSQSPRYKVAKRGQDVALRCDPISGHVSLFWYQQALGQGPEFLTYFQNEAQLDKSGLPSDRFFAERPEGSVSTLKIQRTQQEDSAVYLCASSLAGALLNEQFFGPGTRLTVL.

The chain couples TRBV6-1 to TRBJ2-7; perhaps TRBD2 as D (6 bases). Trimming took 1 base from V and 5 from J, leaving 12 bases between them. Per germline, CDR1 MNHNS and CDR2 SASEGT. The CDR3 consists of 14 residues. CDR3 amino acids: CASSEGRVFDEQYF. In DNA, the CDR3 is TGTGCCAGCAGTGAAGGGAGGGTTTTCGACGAGCAGTACTTC.

Concerning this clone itself: This CDR3 is also generated by other DNA sequences in the sample. The chain combines TRBV18 with TRBJ2-6; a possible D gene is TRBD1 (6 bases). Germline-derived CDR1 and CDR2 are KGHSH and LQKENI. The CDR3 has 15 residues. V was clipped by 2 bases and J by 1 base, with 6 bases between them. The CDR3 sequence is CASSPTGSGANVLTF. The DNA of the CDR3 is TGTGCCAGCTCACCAACAGGGTCTGGGGCCAACGTCCTGACTTTC.

The J gene is TRBJ2-5, the V gene TRBV7-7; 11 positions agree with TRBD2. In germline, CDR1 is SSHAT, CDR2 FNYEAQ (reference sequence). The CDR3 is made up of 15 amino acids. The V segment lost 6 bases and the J segment 3 bases; nucleotides outside the gene matches: 6. This CDR3 reads CASSSLLAGEETQYF. For the CDR3, the DNA is TGTGCCAGCAGTTCACTACTAGCGGGAGAAGAGACCCAGTACTTC. The whole variable domain, remainder taken from reference TRBV7-7 and TRBJ2-5, is GAGVSQSPRYKVTKRGQDVTLRCDPISSHATLYWYQQALGQGPEFLTYFNYEAQPDKSGLPSDRFSAERPEGSISTLTIQRTEQRDSAMYRCASSSLLAGEETQYFGPGTRLLVL.

V is TRBV9 and J is TRBJ1-5; D gene unclear. CDR3 length: 15 residues. Trimming removed 5 bases at V and 9 bases at J, with 21 bases between. Germline loops: CDR1 SGDLS, CDR2 YYNGEE. CDR3 protein: CASSVGISGDGPQHF. CDR3 coding DNA: TGTGCCAGCAGTGTCGGGATCTCCGGCGATGGGCCCCAGCATTTT.

The chain carries TRBV6-1 and TRBJ1-3; 7 bases fit TRBD1. Germline CDR1 MNHNS, CDR2 SASEGT. The V segment lost 6 bases and the J segment 0 bases; nucleotides outside the gene matches: 5. The CDR3 sequence is 15 residues long. CDR3 protein: CASSGTVDSGNTIYF. CDR3 nucleotides: TGTGCCAGCAGCGGGACAGTAGACTCTGGAAACACCATATATTTT.

The chain has TRBV25-1 and TRBJ1-5, with D unresolved. V lost 2 bases, J lost 0 bases, and 5 bases lay in between. The CDR3 covers 14 residues. Per the germline V gene, CDR1 is MGHDK and CDR2 is SYGVNS. CDR3 loop: CASSEMYSNQPQHF. CDR3 DNA: TGTGCCAGCAGTGAAATGTATAGCAATCAGCCCCAGCATTTT.

J is TRBJ2-1 and V is TRBV11-1; 10 bases match TRBD2. The V gene's germline CDR1 is SGHAT and CDR2 FQDESV (reference sequence). The V segment lost 2 bases and the J segment 6 bases; nucleotides outside the gene matches: 10. The CDR3 contains 17 residues. The CDR3 reads CASSLIIGAGGPNEQFF. The CDR3 DNA follows: TGTGCCAGCAGCTTAATAATAGGAGCGGGAGGGCCCAATGAGCAGTTCTTC.

This rearrangement joins TRBV7-9 to TRBJ1-2; D gene ambiguous. V lost 2 bases, J lost 5 bases, and 21 bases lay in between. This CDR3 region has 17 residues. Germline assignment: CDR1 SEHNR and CDR2 FQNEAQ (reference sequence). The CDR3 sequence: CASSLPDGRGASYGYTF. Written as DNA, the CDR3 is TGTGCCAGCAGCTTACCGGACGGTAGAGGCGCAAGTTATGGCTACACCTTC. Full variable domain (rest looked up from reference TRBV7-9 and TRBJ1-2): DTGVSQNPRHKITKRGQNVTFRCDPISEHNRLYWYRQTLGQGPEFLTYFQNEAQLEKSRLLSDRFSAERPKGSFSTLEIQRTEQGDSAMYLCASSLPDGRGASYGYTFGSGTRLTVV.

This sequence joins TRBV15 and TRBJ2-4, with 8 bases aligning to TRBD2. This CDR3 comprises 17 residues. Trimming cost V 2 bases and J 8 bases; bases outside gene matches: 14. Germline lookup yields CDR1 LNHNV and CDR2 YYDKDF (reference sequence). CDR3 sequence (DNA): TGTGCCACCAGCAGATCCGTGACTGTCGACGGGAGGGACATTCAGTACTTC. Translating gives CATSRSVTVDGRDIQYF.